One sample yielded the 16 T cell receptor beta chains listed below, sequenced in a study of human T cells and chemical hapten exposure. Library preparation tagged each individual cDNA molecule with a unique molecular identifier. TCRdb used MiXCR to reprocess the reads, holding one entry per CDR3 protein. The sample holds about 120,000 distinct CDR3 sequences; less than 10% are singletons and the top ten take more than 1.3%. Blood, whole and unfractionated, served as the source for total RNA extraction. The sequenced sample was whole blood. The receptor source for this set is a human donor in good health. Some clones in this sample may be carry-over from other donors' samples.

The rearrangement uses TRBV19 and TRBJ2-6; tentatively, D is TRBD2 (6 bases). V lost 3 bases and J lost 1, with 7 bases in between. The CDR3 is 15 amino acids. Germline V gene data show CDR1 as LNHDA and CDR2 as SQIVND (reference sequence). The CDR3 here is CASSMGTSGANVLTF. The DNA for the CDR3 is TGTGCCAGTAGTATGGGGACTTCTGGGGCCAACGTCCTGACTTTC.

This clonotype came up a few times. CDR3 coding DNA: TGTGCCAGCAGTGGGGGCCCATCCTACGAGCAGTACTTC. Residues: CASSGGPSYEQYF. The rearrangement links TRBV6-1 to TRBJ2-7; tentative D call: TRBD1 (5 bases). Germline assignment: CDR1 MNHNS and CDR2 SASEGT. V lost 4 bases to trimming and J lost 1 base, with 8 bases between them. CDR3 length: 13 amino acids.

V is TRBV9 and J is TRBJ2-7; the D gene could be TRBD1 or TRBD2 (5 bases each). V was cut by 0 bases and J by 5 bases, with 12 bases left in between. The CDR3 length is 14 residues. Germline CDR1 is SGDLS and CDR2 is YYNGEE. The CDR3 DNA is TGTGCCAGCAGCGTAGCTTGGGACCCCCACGAGCAGTACTTC. This encodes CASSVAWDPHEQYF.

This clonotype showed up many times. The V gene is TRBV6-4, the J gene TRBJ2-1, with TRBD2 identical over 7 bases. Unmatched junction bases numbered 11, after V lost 4 bases and J lost 8 bases. CDR1 and CDR2 (germline): MRHNA, SNTAGT. The CDR3 contains 15 residues. The CDR3 DNA reads TGTGCCAGCAGTGGGGGAAGGAGCGGGAACGATGAGCAGTTCTTC. Protein sequence: CASSGGRSGNDEQFF.

The chain has TRBV3-1 and TRBJ2-3; D may be TRBD2 (5 bases). The V end lost 3 bases, the J end lost 6 bases, and 13 bases lay between the germline ends. Germline loops: CDR1 LGHDT, CDR2 YNNKEL (reference sequence). The CDR3 is 14 amino acids. DNA of the CDR3: TGTGCCAGCAGCCAGGCTAGGACTGGGGATACGCAGTATTTT. It specifies CASSQARTGDTQYF.

V usage is TRBV28 and J usage is TRBJ2-1; 12 bases are a match to TRBD2. The CDR3 is 16 residues long. The V and J ends lost 4 bases and 4 bases, in that order; junction bases with no gene match: 5. Looked up from germline, CDR1 is MDHEN and CDR2 is SYDVKM. CDR3 residues: CASSSMTSGSYNEQFF. In DNA, the CDR3 is TGTGCCAGCAGTTCCATGACTAGCGGGAGTTACAATGAGCAGTTCTTC.

This clonotype has only a few counts. The CDR3 loop is CAGRYEQFF. The CDR3, as DNA: TGTGCCGGCAGATATGAGCAGTTCTTC. V and J are TRBV19 and TRBJ2-1, with no clear D. The CDR3 is made up of 9 amino acids. CDR1 LNHDA and CDR2 SQIVND come from the germline V gene (reference sequence). V was trimmed by 11 bases and J by 8 bases, leaving 7 bases between them.

Ten or more counts support this clonotype. The J gene is TRBJ1-2, the V gene TRBV20-1, with 9 positions matching TRBD1. Germline CDR1 DFQATT, CDR2 SNEGSKA (reference sequence). V trimming: 2 bases; J trimming: 0 bases; junction bases outside the gene matches: 7. The CDR3 loop spans 16 amino acids. In nucleotides, the CDR3 is TGCAGTGCTAGAACCCGGGACAGGGTTACTAACTATGGCTACACCTTC. Its protein product is CSARTRDRVTNYGYTF.

This clonotype was observed a handful of times. The chain has TRBV30 and TRBJ2-1; 7 nucleotides line up with TRBD2. Germline CDR1 reads GTSNPN; CDR2 reads SVGIG (reference sequence). The V segment lost 0 bases and the J segment 7 bases; nucleotides outside the gene matches: 9. The CDR3 is 15 amino acids. CDR3 bases: TGTGCCTGGAGTGTAAGGGTCGGGAGGCGGAATGAGCAGTTCTTC. Its translation: CAWSVRVGRRNEQFF.

The V call is TRBV15, the J call TRBJ2-1; a weak D match, TRBD1 (6 bases). This CDR3 has 17 amino acids. V lost 0 bases and J lost 5, with 17 bases in between. Germline V lookup: CDR1 LNHNV, CDR2 YYDKDF (reference sequence). CDR3 nucleotides: TGTGCCACCAGCAGAGATAAATCGCAGGGGCCGAACAATGAGCAGTTCTTC. As protein: CATSRDKSQGPNNEQFF.

The chain carries TRBV14 and TRBJ2-2; 12 bases agree with TRBD2. Trimming cost V 0 bases and J 8 bases; bases outside gene matches: 7. The CDR3 contains 17 residues. Germline V lookup: CDR1 SGHDN, CDR2 FVKESK. The CDR3 DNA follows: TGTGCCAGCAGCCAAGAAACCGGACTAGCGGGAACAGGGGAGCTGTTTTTT. Its protein product is CASSQETGLAGTGELFF.

The table lists this clonotype with a few counts. CDR3 loop: CSASLGQGTDTQYF. As DNA, the CDR3 is TGCAGTGCTAGCTTGGGGCAGGGAACAGATACGCAGTATTTT. V gene TRBV20-1 combines with J gene TRBJ2-3, with D possibly being TRBD1 (5 bases). Deletions cut 3 bases from V and 3 bases from J, with 13 bases between. The CDR3 has 14 residues. Germline-derived CDR1 and CDR2 are DFQATT and SNEGSKA (reference sequence).

In this sample, this clonotype turned up a few times. The J gene is TRBJ1-3, the V gene TRBV7-9; unclear D gene. Germline CDR1 SEHNR, CDR2 FQNEAQ (reference sequence). The CDR3 has 14 amino acids. The V end was cut by 3 bases, the J end by 3 bases, with 9 bases between. The CDR3 loop is CASSLRGVGNTIYF. CDR3 in DNA: TGTGCCAGCAGCTTGCGGGGAGTTGGAAACACCATATATTTT.

V and J are TRBV7-9 and TRBJ1-5; maybe TRBD1 (5 bases). This CDR3 region has 16 residues. Germline loops: CDR1 SEHNR, CDR2 FQNEAQ (reference sequence). Trimming shortened V by 0 bases and J by 6 bases, and 15 bases separated the two germline ends. Here the CDR3 reads CASSLALGQGGQPQHF. CDR3 sequence (DNA): TGTGCCAGCAGCTTAGCGCTTGGGCAGGGAGGTCAGCCCCAGCATTTT.

V and J are TRBV19 and TRBJ1-5; weak D call: TRBD1 (6 bases). This CDR3 spans 14 amino acids. V was clipped by 5 bases and J by 9 bases, with 17 bases between them. Germline CDR1 is LNHDA and CDR2 is SQIVND (reference sequence). CDR3 protein: CASSGEQGAPPQHF. DNA for the CDR3: TGTGCCAGTAGTGGGGAACAGGGCGCTCCGCCCCAGCATTTT.

The chain is built from TRBV7-3 and TRBJ2-2; 8 bases fit TRBD1. CDR1 SGHTA and CDR2 FQGTGA come from the germline V gene. The junction had 9 bases not matched to a gene; V was cut back by 5 bases and J by 4 bases. There are 16 residues in the CDR3. The CDR3 DNA sequence: TGTGCCAGCAGCGCCACAGGGGGATGGGGCACCGGGGAGCTGTTTTTT. This translates into CASSATGGWGTGELFF.